The 22 T cell receptor beta chains reported below all come from one sample, sequenced in a study of blood T cells in healthy people across ages. A J-beta primer mix and a sample-barcoded 5' primer were used in a second PCR of about 7 to 11 cycles. TCRdb re-called the 5' RACE reads through MiXCR, storing one row per CDR3 protein. The data contain 1.6 million or so distinct CDR3 sequences, almost 35% of them singletons. The sample was blood. The receptors were sampled from a woman in her 30s in good health.

V usage is TRBV5-6 and J usage is TRBJ1-1, with D unclear. CDR3 length equals 15 residues. Germline CDR1 SGHDT, CDR2 YYEEEE. V was cut by 0 bases and J by 1 base, with 10 bases left in between. CDR3 protein: CASSLGARKNTEAFF. The CDR3 DNA reads as TGTGCCAGCAGCTTGGGGGCCAGAAAGAACACTGAAGCTTTCTTT.

The V and J genes are TRBV20-1 and TRBJ2-1; D might be TRBD1 or TRBD2, each matching 6 bases. This CDR3 region has 15 residues. The V gene lost 1 base and the J gene lost 6 bases, with 16 bases spanning the gap. From germline, CDR1 is DFQATT and CDR2 SNEGSKA (reference sequence). This chain's CDR3 is CSARVGGGGCNEQFF. DNA for the CDR3: TGCAGTGCTAGAGTAGGGGGAGGCGGGTGCAATGAGCAGTTCTTC.

The chain employs TRBV28 and TRBJ2-1, with D uncertain. V was pared by 2 bases and J by 9 bases, with 8 bases between. CDR3 length: 12 amino acids. Germline V lookup: CDR1 MDHEN, CDR2 SYDVKM. CDR3 DNA sequence: TGTGCCAGCAGTTTAGGGATGGGTGAGCAGTTCTTC. Its protein is CASSLGMGEQFF.

About this clonotype itself: Compared with germline, one end of the junction differs, possibly owing to a read error. The chain employs TRBV7-2 and TRBJ2-2, with D possibly being TRBD1 (6 bases). The CDR3 has 15 amino acids. Germline CDR1 is SGHTA and CDR2 is FQGNSA. Here the CDR3 reads CVSSSQGFTAGELFF. CDR3 DNA: TGTGTCAGCAGCTCACAGGGTTTCACGGCCGGGGAGCTGTTTTTT. The full variable domain, its missing parts supplied by reference TRBV7-2 and TRBJ2-2, is GAGVSQSPSNKVTEKGKDVELRCDPISGHTALYWYRQSLGQGLEFLIYFQGNSAPDKSGLPSDRFSAERTGGSVSTLTIQRTQQEDSAVYLCVSSSQGFTAGELFFGEGSRLTVL.

The DNA of the CDR3 is TGCAGTGCTAGCACAGGGGGCGCGGCTGGCTACACCTTC. Translating it yields CSASTGGAAGYTF. The chain is built from TRBV20-1 and TRBJ1-2; 9 bases fit TRBD1. The CDR3 is 13 amino acids. With V trimmed by 3 bases and J by 7 bases, 6 bases remained unmatched. CDR1 is DFQATT, CDR2 SNEGSKA, per germline (reference sequence).

This clonotype was seen a handful of times. The rearrangement joins TRBV20-1 to TRBJ2-4, with 8 bases aligning to TRBD2. The CDR3 length is 14 residues. CDR1 is DFQATT, CDR2 SNEGSKA, per germline (reference sequence). With 6 bases clipped from V and 1 base from J, the junction kept 5 bases outside the gene matches. The CDR3 protein is CSAGTRGAKNIQYF. For the CDR3, the DNA is TGCAGTGCAGGGACTAGGGGGGCCAAAAACATTCAGTACTTC.

The V call is TRBV2, the J call TRBJ2-7, with D possibly being TRBD1 (5 bases). V dropped 7 bases and J dropped 3 bases, with 10 bases sitting between them. The CDR3 loop spans 12 amino acids. The germline gives CDR1 SNHLY, CDR2 FYNNEI. CDR3 DNA sequence: TGTGCCAGCAAACAGGACCACTACGAGCAGTACTTC. Residues: CASKQDHYEQYF.

This clonotype came up a few times. This sequence joins TRBV7-9 and TRBJ2-7; a possible D gene is TRBD2 (6 bases). The CDR3 has 15 amino acids. V was pared by 3 bases and J by 5 bases, with 17 bases between. CDR1 SEHNR and CDR2 FQNEAQ come from the germline V gene (reference sequence). CDR3 region: CASSFSTPGVHEQYF. As DNA, the CDR3 is TGTGCCAGCAGCTTTAGTACTCCGGGGGTCCACGAGCAGTACTTC.

This clonotype was counted ten times or more. This chain connects TRBV4-1 to TRBJ2-7, with 9 bases fitting TRBD1. Germline lookup yields CDR1 MGHRA and CDR2 YSYEKL. The V and J ends lost 1 base and 4 bases, in that order; junction bases with no gene match: 2. This CDR3 region has 14 residues. The CDR3 nucleotides read TGCGCCAGCAGCCAAGGACAGGGGGAATACGAGCAGTACTTC. It translates to CASSQGQGEYEQYF.

About this clonotype itself: A read error may explain this, as a much larger clone is one base away. The chain recombines TRBV29-1 with TRBJ1-2; D remains ambiguous. The CDR3 loop spans 13 amino acids. The V gene's germline CDR1 is SQVTM and CDR2 ANQGSEA. The CDR3: CSVGASQRYDYTF. The CDR3 nucleotides read TGCAGCGTTGGGGCATCACAGCGATATGACTACACCTTC.

This clonotype was seen once. The chain recombines TRBV7-9 with TRBJ1-1; 9 bases are shared with TRBD1. Trimming at V came to 7 bases and at J to 5 bases, leaving 14 bases not matched to a gene. The germline V gene encodes CDR1 SEHNR and CDR2 FQNEAQ (reference sequence). This CDR3 spans 16 amino acids. The CDR3, as DNA: TGTGCCAGCAACCTGACCGGGACAGGGATTTTTACTGAAGCTTTCTTT. Translation: CASNLTGTGIFTEAFF.

The chain joins TRBV4-1 to TRBJ2-7; 13 nucleotides line up with TRBD2. From germline, CDR1 is MGHRA and CDR2 YSYEKL. The ends lost 4 bases at V and 5 bases at J; junction bases unmatched: 14. The CDR3 covers 18 residues. CDR3 bases: TGCGCCAGCAGCCCGGGACTAGCGGGATTGGTCTGGGCGGACGAGCAGTACTTC. Amino acid sequence: CASSPGLAGLVWADEQYF.

This clonotype was observed many times. The chain employs TRBV7-3 and TRBJ1-1; tentatively, D is TRBD1 (5 bases). CDR3 size: 12 residues. V gave up 5 bases and J gave up 7 bases, with 11 bases separating them. CDR1 is SGHTA and CDR2 is FQGTGA in the germline V gene. CDR3 sequence (DNA): TGTGCCAGCAGCAGAACCGGGGGTGAAGCTTTCTTT. Protein sequence: CASSRTGGEAFF.

This rearrangement joins TRBV11-2 to TRBJ2-5, with D perhaps assigned TRBD1 or TRBD2 (5 bases each). V gave up 5 bases and J gave up 11 bases, with 18 bases separating them. Germline CDR1 reads SGHAT; CDR2 reads FQNNGV. The CDR3 sequence is 13 residues long. The CDR3 here is CASSHRDLGEQYF. CDR3 coding DNA: TGTGCCAGCAGCCATCGGGACCTGGGGGAGCAGTACTTC.

V gene TRBV2 combines with J gene TRBJ1-2, with D possibly TRBD1 on 5 matching bases. Trimming shortened V by 4 bases and J by 3 bases, and 12 bases separated the two germline ends. CDR1 and CDR2 (germline): SNHLY, FYNNEI. The CDR3 length is 14 residues. CDR3 loop: CASSGQGSDYGYTF. The CDR3 DNA sequence: TGTGCCAGCAGTGGTCAGGGTTCAGACTATGGCTACACCTTC.

As for this clonotype: This may stem from a read error, because a much larger clone lies one nucleotide away. This chain joins TRBV29-1 and TRBJ1-2, with 7 positions matching TRBD1. This CDR3 contains 12 residues. From germline, CDR1 is SQVTM and CDR2 ANQGSEA. The CDR3 spells CSVNRGGYDYTF. In DNA form, the CDR3 reads TGCAGCGTCAACAGGGGCGGCTATGACTACACCTTC.

J is TRBJ2-5 and V is TRBV9; D might be TRBD2 (6 bases). With the DNA end fitting TRBJ2-7 better, the J assignment may be wrong. The length of the CDR3 is 14 residues. Germline-derived CDR1 and CDR2 are SGDLS and YYNGEE. CDR3 DNA: TGTGCCAGCAAAATTAGCGGTGGACTCTACGAGCAGTACTTC. Protein: CASKISGGLYEQYF.

The chain links TRBV27 to TRBJ2-5; 7 bases match TRBD2. CDR1 is MNHEY, CDR2 SMNVEV, per germline (reference sequence). The CDR3 spans 13 residues. The ends lost 3 bases at V and 9 bases at J; junction bases unmatched: 7. The CDR3 is CASSFRDYKAQYF. The CDR3, as DNA: TGTGCCAGCAGTTTCCGGGACTACAAGGCCCAGTACTTC.

The chain has TRBV19 and TRBJ2-5; 10 bases line up with TRBD1. V was pared by 6 bases and J by 11 bases, with 18 bases of the junction left unmatched. CDR1 is LNHDA and CDR2 is SQIVND in the germline V gene (reference sequence). The CDR3 loop spans 16 amino acids. The CDR3 DNA is TGTGCCAGTAGGGAATCCGGGACAGGGGAGAATCGGGAGCAGTACTTC. Translating gives CASRESGTGENREQYF.

Regarding this clonotype: A much larger clone differs by one base, so this may be a read error. The chain uses TRBV12-3 or TRBV12-4 and TRBJ2-7; 9 bases fit TRBD2. The CDR3 sequence is 14 residues long. The junction had 5 bases not matched to a gene; V was cut back by 3 bases and J by 5 bases. CDR3 protein: CASSFGTSSHEQYF. The DNA of the CDR3 is TGTGCCAGCAGTTTCGGGACTAGCAGCCACGAGCAGTACTTC.

This clonotype showed up just a few times. The chain links TRBV29-1 to TRBJ2-7; 8 bases fit TRBD1. V lost 7 bases, J lost 0 bases, and 2 bases stayed unmatched. This CDR3 is 12 amino acids long. Germline assignment: CDR1 SQVTM and CDR2 ANQGSEA. The CDR3 DNA reads as TGCAGCGCAGGGGGCAACTCCTACGAGCAGTACTTC. This encodes CSAGGNSYEQYF.

A few counts support this clonotype. V gene TRBV5-1 combines with J gene TRBJ1-6; D call uncertain. The germline V gene encodes CDR1 SGHRS and CDR2 YFSETQ. Trimming cost V 6 bases and J 6 bases, with 16 bases left between them. There are 15 residues in the CDR3. The CDR3 is CASTSRELGNSPLHF. CDR3 coding DNA: TGCGCCAGCACCTCGCGGGAACTTGGTAATTCACCCCTCCACTTT.